The T cell receptor beta chain described here comes from a study of post-analysis software for immune sequencing data. Study-wide results and limits: TRBV5-6, TRBV5-1 and TRBV20-1 were among 4 or 5 TRBV segments more frequent in patients than controls. Multiple sclerosis patients had significantly lower normalized Chao1 diversity than controls.

The V and J ends lost 5 bases and 8 bases respectively, with 16 bases between them. CDR3 length: 14 amino acids. Per germline, CDR1 SGHAT and CDR2 FQNNGV. A remark on this clonotype: The antigen is not known.

cDNA libraries for TCR beta contained unique molecular identifiers. It was from about 1 to 10 million T cells that about 540,000 cDNA molecules came. TCRdb fed the PCR reads into MiXCR, producing one record per CDR3 protein. Counted here are hundreds of thousands of distinct CDR3 sequences, less than 35% occurring once; the ten biggest clones make up around 0.56%. The chain employs TRBV11-2 and TRBJ2-4; D ambiguous. This receptor was taken from a girl aged 5 to 17 with multiple sclerosis. Sequenced sample: blood. In DNA, the CDR3 is TGTGCCAGCAGCCAACGTCCGGATTGGGACATTCAGTACTTC. Its protein is CASSQRPDWDIQYF.